What follows describes a single T cell receptor (beta chain). Its antigen remains unidentified. The source of the sample is a study of shared clonotypes between healthy human individuals. General study findings and limits: Of the naive CD4 clonotypes, roughly 5.5% were shared across a handful of donors.

Sequenced by immunoSEQ multiplex PCR; TCRdb stores in-frame clones only, minus some. Here the sample spans some 700,000 clones, less than 95% being singletons. This sequence originates from a young man in good health. Some clones in this sample may be carry-over from other donors' samples. What was sequenced was memory CD8+ T cells from PBMCs. Noted subset: CD45RO+ cells pooled with CCR7-negative TemRA cells.

The CDR3 here is CAWSVGTGVNQPQHF. As DNA, the CDR3 is TGTGCCTGGAGTGTAGGGACAGGGGTAAATCAGCCCCAGCATTTT. V is TRBV30 and J is TRBJ1-5, with TRBD1 matching over 10 bases. Per germline, CDR1 GTSNPN and CDR2 SVGIG (reference sequence). This CDR3 comprises 15 residues. J gave up 4 bases and V 0 bases, and 3 bases lay outside the gene matches.